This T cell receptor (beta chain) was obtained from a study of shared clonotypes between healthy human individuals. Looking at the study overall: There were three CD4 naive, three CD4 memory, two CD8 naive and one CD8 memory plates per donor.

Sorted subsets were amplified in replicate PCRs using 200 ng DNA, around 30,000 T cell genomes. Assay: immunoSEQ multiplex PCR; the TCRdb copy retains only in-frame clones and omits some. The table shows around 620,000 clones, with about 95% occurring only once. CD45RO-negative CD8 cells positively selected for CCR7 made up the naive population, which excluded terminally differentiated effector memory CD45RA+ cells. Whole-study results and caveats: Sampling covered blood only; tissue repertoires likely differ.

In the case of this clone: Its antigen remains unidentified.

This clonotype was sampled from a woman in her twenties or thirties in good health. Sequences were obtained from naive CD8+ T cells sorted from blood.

In DNA, the CDR3 is TGTGCCAGCAGTAAGGGGCTCGATGCGTACTTC. Its protein product is CASSKGLDAYF. This chain connects TRBV27 to TRBJ2-7, with a possible D match to TRBD1 (5 bases). Trimming removed 5 bases from V and 12 bases from J, with 14 bases in between. CDR1 and CDR2 (germline): MNHEY, SMNVEV (reference sequence). CDR3 length: 11 residues.